This T cell receptor beta chain derives from a study of blood T cell repertoires in COVID-19. Study as a whole: The United States, Italy and Spain provided the acute and convalescent COVID-19 samples.

The CDR3 runs 13 residues. V shed 2 bases and J shed 1 base, with 6 bases lying between them. From germline, CDR1 is MDHEN and CDR2 SYDVKM. This table comes from immunoSEQ multiplex PCR, and its TCRdb copy is limited to in-frame clones, with some not included. The data show 300,000 or so clones, around 89% seen once. This clone was counted only a few times. The sample carries other DNA sequences with the same CDR3. Sequencing was carried out using peripheral blood. This rearrangement joins TRBV28 to TRBJ2-7; the D gene is possibly TRBD2 (6 bases). This TCR was sampled from a woman between 25 and 40 years old who had recovered from COVID-19. The CDR3 region is CASSLGGSYEQYF. Here the CDR3 DNA reads TGTGCCAGCAGTTTAGGGGGGTCCTACGAGCAGTACTTC.